This T cell receptor (beta chain) was sequenced for a study of lymphopenia after photon versus proton radiotherapy (dated by TCRdb to between 2018 and 2020). Regarding the study in general: The immunological effects of photon versus proton radiation therapy were compared in patients with gastrointestinal tumors who developed high-grade lymphopenia. The roughly 18 patients in the cohort had gastrointestinal tumors, were treated with either photon or proton therapy, and subsequently developed lymphopenia. The goal of the study was to describe how the two radiation modalities differ in their effects on the immune system. Broad study findings and their caveats: The survival association was examined only in patients who died, and the authors described better survival with proton therapy as a possibility, not as a demonstrated result. Across the cohort, among patients who died, a greater drop in TCR diversity after the nadir was inversely correlated with overall survival time. Proton-treated patients stayed relatively stable during treatment, while photon-treated patients lost naive T cells and TCR diversity and gained effector/memory populations. After the lymphocyte count nadir, oligoclonal expansion, especially of CD8+ Temra cells, was observed in photon-treated repertoires, and the drop in diversity was driven by this expansion.

Taken from cysteine to phenylalanine, the CDR3 has 16 residues. Only the CDR3 portion is preserved as DNA: 48 bases, with reading frame beginning at the first base. Trimming takes 5 bases from V and 0 bases from J, and the germline ends sit 17 bases apart. The CDR1 and CDR2 encoded by the germline V gene are SGHTA and FQGNSA. About this clone: The antigen it recognizes is unknown. No much larger clone is present one base from it, and per-base qualities are unavailable.

Library preparation was by the immunoSEQ multiplex PCR assay. Alongside multiparametric flow cytometry, deep sequencing of rearranged TCR beta loci was used to profile the T cell repertoires. In TCRdb, the immuneACCESS table is reduced to in-frame sequences with V and J assigned. These tables do not hold every clone; where another copy was compared, an unresolved V gene accounts for under half, and the others remain unexplained. This sample gives approximately 24,000 clones in total; roughly nine tenths of them show up just once. Clones ranked in the top ten supply around 0.76% of the sample. The sequence came from a woman aged 45-59 years with cholangiocarcinoma. The V and J segments used are TRBV7-2 and TRBJ2-7, with TRBD2 tentatively as D gene (6 bases match). Sequenced material: peripheral blood, taken from a patient treated with photon-based radiotherapy. In nucleotide form, the sequence is TGTGCCAGCAGCCCGGAGAGCGGACTATTCTCCTACGAGCAGTACTTC. It is translated as CASSPESGLFSYEQYF. With the rest looked up from the reference TRBV7-2 and TRBJ2-7 genes rather than sequenced, the full variable domain is GAGVSQSPSNKVTEKGKDVELRCDPISGHTALYWYRQSLGQGLEFLIYFQGNSAPDKSGLPSDRFSAERTGGSVSTLTIQRTQQEDSAVYLCASSPESGLFSYEQYFGPGTRLTVT.